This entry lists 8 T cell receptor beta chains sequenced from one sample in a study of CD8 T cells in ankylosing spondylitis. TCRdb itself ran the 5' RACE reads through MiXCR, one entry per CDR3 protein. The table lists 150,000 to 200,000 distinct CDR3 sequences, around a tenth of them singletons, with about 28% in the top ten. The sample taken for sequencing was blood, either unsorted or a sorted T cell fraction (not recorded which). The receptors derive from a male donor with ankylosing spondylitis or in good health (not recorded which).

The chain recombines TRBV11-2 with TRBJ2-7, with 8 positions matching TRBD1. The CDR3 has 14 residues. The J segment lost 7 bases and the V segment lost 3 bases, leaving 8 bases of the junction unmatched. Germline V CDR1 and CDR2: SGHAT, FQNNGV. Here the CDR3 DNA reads TGTGCCAGCAGCTTTGGTGGACAGGGAGATGAGCAGTACTTC. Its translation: CASSFGGQGDEQYF.

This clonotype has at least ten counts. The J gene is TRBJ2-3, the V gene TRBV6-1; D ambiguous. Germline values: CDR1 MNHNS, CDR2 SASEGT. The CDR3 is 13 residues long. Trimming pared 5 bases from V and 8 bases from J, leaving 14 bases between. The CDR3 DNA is TGTGCCAGCAGTACCAGGCCCTTTTTTACGCAGTATTTT. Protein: CASSTRPFFTQYF.

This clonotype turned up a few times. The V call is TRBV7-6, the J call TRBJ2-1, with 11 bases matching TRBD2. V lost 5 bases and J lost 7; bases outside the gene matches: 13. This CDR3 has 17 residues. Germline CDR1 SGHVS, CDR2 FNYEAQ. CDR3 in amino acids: CASSTRQGLAAGNEQFF. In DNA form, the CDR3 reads TGTGCCAGCAGCACTCGACAGGGACTAGCGGCGGGGAATGAGCAGTTCTTC.

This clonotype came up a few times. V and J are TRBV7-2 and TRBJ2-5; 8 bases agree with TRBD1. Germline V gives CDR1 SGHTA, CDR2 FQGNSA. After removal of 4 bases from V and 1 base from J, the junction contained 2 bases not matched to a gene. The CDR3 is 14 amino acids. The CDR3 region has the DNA TGTGCCAGCAGCTCCGACAGGGGCCAAGAGACCCAGTACTTC. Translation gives CASSSDRGQETQYF.

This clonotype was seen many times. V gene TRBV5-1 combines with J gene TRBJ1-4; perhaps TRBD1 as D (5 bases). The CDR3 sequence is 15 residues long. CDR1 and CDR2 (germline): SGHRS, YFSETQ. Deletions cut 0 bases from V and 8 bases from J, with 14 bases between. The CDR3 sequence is CASSLDTGGHEKLFF. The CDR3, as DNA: TGCGCCAGCAGCTTGGATACAGGAGGGCACGAAAAACTGTTTTTT.

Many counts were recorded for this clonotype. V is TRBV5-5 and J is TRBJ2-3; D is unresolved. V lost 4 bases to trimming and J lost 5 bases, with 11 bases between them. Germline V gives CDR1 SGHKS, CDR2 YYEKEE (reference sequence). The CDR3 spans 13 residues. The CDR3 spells CASSLPVEDTQYF. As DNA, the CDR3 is TGTGCCAGCAGCCTACCTGTGGAAGATACGCAGTATTTT.

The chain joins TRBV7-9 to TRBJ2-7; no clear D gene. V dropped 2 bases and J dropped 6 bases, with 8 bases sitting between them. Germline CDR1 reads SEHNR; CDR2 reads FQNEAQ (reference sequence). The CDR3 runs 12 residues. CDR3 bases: TGTGCCAGCAGCTTAAAAAGGGCCGAGCAGTACTTC. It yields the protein CASSLKRAEQYF. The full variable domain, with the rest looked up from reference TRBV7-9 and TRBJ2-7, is DTGVSQNPRHKITKRGQNVTFRCDPISEHNRLYWYRQTLGQGPEFLTYFQNEAQLEKSRLLSDRFSAERPKGSFSTLEIQRTEQGDSAMYLCASSLKRAEQYFGPGTRLTVT.

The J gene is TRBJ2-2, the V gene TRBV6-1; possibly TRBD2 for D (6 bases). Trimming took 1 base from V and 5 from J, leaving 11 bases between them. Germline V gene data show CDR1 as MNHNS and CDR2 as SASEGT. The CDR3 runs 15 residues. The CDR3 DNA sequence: TGTGCCAGCAGTGAAGACTGGGGGGTTACCGGGGAGCTGTTTTTT. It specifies CASSEDWGVTGELFF.